Below are 19 T cell receptor beta chains sequenced from a single sample in a study of T cell repertoires in cytomegalovirus infection. Via MiXCR, TCRdb re-called the reads, giving one row per CDR3 protein. The data hold hundreds of thousands of distinct CDR3 sequences, with 20% to 30% observed a single time. Specimen: CD8+ T cells from PBMCs. Receptors were obtained from a human donor in good health (CMV status not recorded). Some clones in this sample may be carry-over from other donors' samples.

This clonotype was observed a handful of times. This chain connects TRBV28 to TRBJ2-2; perhaps TRBD2 as D (6 bases). The V gene lost 3 bases and the J gene lost 5 bases, with 13 bases spanning the gap. CDR3 size: 15 residues. Germline lookup yields CDR1 MDHEN and CDR2 SYDVKM. The CDR3 region is CASSFLGRLTGELFF. CDR3 nucleotide sequence: TGTGCCAGCAGTTTTCTCGGGAGATTAACCGGGGAGCTGTTTTTT.

This sequence joins TRBV6-2 or TRBV6-3 and TRBJ2-1; D uncertain. Trimming took off 8 bases at V and 1 base at J, with 6 bases between the two ends. From germline, CDR1 is MNHEY and CDR2 SVGEGT. CDR3 length: 12 residues. This CDR3 reads CASRESYNEQFF. In nucleotides, the CDR3 is TGTGCCAGCCGTGAGTCCTACAATGAGCAGTTCTTC.

The J gene is TRBJ2-3, the V gene TRBV7-9; possibly TRBD2 for D (6 bases). Germline lookup yields CDR1 SEHNR and CDR2 FQNEAQ (reference sequence). CDR3 length: 15 amino acids. Trimming shortened V by 5 bases and J by 5 bases, and 17 bases separated the two germline ends. DNA of the CDR3: TGTGCCAGCAGCGTCGTCCTGCGGGGCGGAGATACGCAGTATTTT. Its protein product is CASSVVLRGGDTQYF.

About this clonotype itself: Germline is not matched at one junction end, which may reflect a read error. The rearrangement joins TRBV20-1 to TRBJ1-1; D uncertain. The CDR3 totals 8 residues. CDR1 is DFQATT and CDR2 is SNEGSKA in the germline V gene (reference sequence). The CDR3 loop is CSAGERFF. In nucleotides, the CDR3 is TGCAGTGCTGGAGAGAGGTTCTTT.

As regards this clonotype: Being one base from a much bigger clone, this may be a read error. The chain recombines TRBV7-2 with TRBJ2-1; 7 bases map to TRBD2. CDR3 length: 16 residues. CDR1 and CDR2 (germline): SGHTA, FQGNSA. Unmatched junction bases numbered 9, after V lost 3 bases and J lost 4 bases. The CDR3 region is CASSFPEAGTYNEQFF. CDR3 DNA sequence: TGTGCCAGCAGCTTCCCCGAAGCGGGGACGTACAATGAGCAGTTCTTC.

This rearrangement joins TRBV29-1 to TRBJ1-2; D uncertain. Germline V gene sequence: CDR1 SQVTM, CDR2 ANQGSEA. The CDR3 has 14 amino acids. V dropped 3 bases and J dropped 11 bases, with 22 bases sitting between them. The DNA of the CDR3 is TGCAGCGTTGACGTTTTGGAGAAACCCCTTTCATACACCTTC. It is translated as CSVDVLEKPLSYTF.

On this clonotype: A much larger clone is a single base away; this may be a read error. The CDR3 nucleotides read TGTGTCAGCAGTTCCCAAGGTGCCAAAAACATTCAGTACTTC. It translates to CVSSSQGAKNIQYF. The chain joins TRBV28 to TRBJ2-4; D not certain. The CDR3 is 14 amino acids. Looked up from germline, CDR1 is MDHEN and CDR2 is SYDVKM.

This clonotype was picked up many times. For the CDR3, the DNA is TGTGCCAGCAAGGGGAACACTGAAGCTTTCTTT. Translated, it gives CASKGNTEAFF. The V call is TRBV7-8, the J call TRBJ1-1; D remains ambiguous. Germline V gene sequence: CDR1 SGHVS, CDR2 FQNEAQ. With 7 bases removed from V and 1 base from J, the gap between germline ends came to 4 bases. This CDR3 is built from 11 residues.

Of note for this clonotype: A much larger clone sits a single nucleotide away, making a read error possible. The V and J genes are TRBV7-6 and TRBJ2-1; 7 bases fit TRBD1. Germline CDR1 is SGHVS and CDR2 is FNYEAQ. CDR3 length equals 16 residues. In DNA, the CDR3 is TGTGCTAGCAGCGTCGGGACAGAGGGATCCTACAATGAGCAGTTCTTC. Protein sequence: CASSVGTEGSYNEQFF.

This clonotype was counted only a few times. V and J are TRBV6-2 or TRBV6-3 and TRBJ2-7; possibly TRBD1 for D (5 bases). Germline-derived CDR1 and CDR2 are MNHEY and SVGEGT. This CDR3 has 14 residues. The V and J ends lost 0 bases and 4 bases respectively, with 10 bases between them. The CDR3 region is CASSYSRRDYEQYV. CDR3 nucleotides: TGTGCCAGCAGTTACTCTCGCAGGGATTACGAGCAGTACGTC.

The V call is TRBV28, the J call TRBJ1-5; no clear D. V was cut by 3 bases and J by 3 bases, with 6 bases left in between. The CDR3 contains 13 residues. Germline V lookup: CDR1 MDHEN, CDR2 SYDVKM. The CDR3 nucleotides are TGTGCCAGCAGTTTTATGGCCAATCAGCCCCAGCATTTT. Amino acids: CASSFMANQPQHF.

This clonotype was counted between two and nine times. An end of the junction does not agree with germline; a read error may underlie this. V usage is TRBV20-1 and J usage is TRBJ2-7, with 7 bases that match TRBD1. CDR1 is DFQATT, CDR2 SNEGSKA, per germline (reference sequence). CDR3 length: 14 residues. CDR3 sequence reads: CSAGDRERIYEQYF. In nucleotides, the CDR3 is TGCAGTGCTGGAGACAGGGAGCGTATCTACGAGCAGTACTTC.

The chain joins TRBV6-5 to TRBJ1-2; D gene ambiguous. CDR3 size: 15 residues. Trimming stripped 2 bases from V and 4 bases from J, with 14 bases between. Germline loops: CDR1 MNHEY, CDR2 SVGAGI. CDR3 sequence: CASSYVLGFGYGYTF. DNA for the CDR3: TGTGCCAGCAGTTACGTTCTGGGATTTGGCTATGGCTACACCTTC.

This rearrangement joins TRBV7-9 to TRBJ1-2; possibly TRBD1 for D (5 bases). Germline V CDR1 and CDR2: SEHNR, FQNEAQ (reference sequence). The CDR3 extends over 15 amino acids. The V end was cut by 5 bases, the J end by 4 bases, with 17 bases between. The CDR3 here is CASSLLPGLTYGYTF. The CDR3, as DNA: TGTGCCAGCAGCCTACTCCCGGGGCTTACCTATGGCTACACCTTC.

The J gene is TRBJ2-1, the V gene TRBV6-6, with no clear D. Germline V lookup: CDR1 MNHNY, CDR2 SVGAGI (reference sequence). The ends were cut back, 8 bases at V and 10 bases at J, with 9 bases in the middle. CDR3 length: 10 amino acids. CDR3 region: CASLSREQFF. The DNA of the CDR3 is TGTGCCAGCCTCTCACGGGAGCAGTTCTTC.

The rearrangement joins TRBV6-5 to TRBJ1-2; possibly TRBD1 for D (5 bases). CDR3 length: 15 amino acids. Germline-derived CDR1 and CDR2 are MNHEY and SVGAGI. V lost 5 bases, J lost 1 base, and 14 bases lay in between. As DNA, the CDR3 is TGTGCCAGCAGTCAGCTGAAACAGGTTAACTATGGCTACACCTTC. This encodes CASSQLKQVNYGYTF.

The chain carries TRBV23-1 and TRBJ2-3; 7 positions agree with TRBD1. TRBV23-1 is treated as an ORF (open reading frame) with a function not yet certain. V trimming: 2 bases; J trimming: 3 bases; junction bases outside the gene matches: 8. This CDR3 has 16 amino acids. The CDR3 loop reads CASSQADRVWTDTQYF. Written as DNA, the CDR3 is TGCGCCAGCAGTCAAGCTGACAGGGTTTGGACAGATACGCAGTATTTT.

The J gene is TRBJ2-7, the V gene TRBV7-3; possibly TRBD1 for D (6 bases). The V gene's germline CDR1 is SGHTA and CDR2 FQGTGA. This CDR3 is built from 13 residues. V shed 3 bases and J shed 7 bases, with 13 bases lying between them. CDR3 sequence: CASSLGASSEQYV. The CDR3 DNA reads TGTGCCAGCAGCTTGGGGGCCTCTAGTGAGCAGTACGTC.

This clonotype was found many times. The chain employs TRBV4-2 and TRBJ1-1, with D tentatively TRBD1 (5 bases). Germline V gene sequence: CDR1 LGHNA, CDR2 YNFKEQ. This CDR3 region has 17 residues. V lost 1 base to trimming and J lost 7 bases, with 22 bases between them. The CDR3 DNA follows: TGTGCCAGCAGCCAAGCGGAGGGGAGAGGCCAACATGGTGAAGCTTTCTTT. Encoded protein: CASSQAEGRGQHGEAFF.